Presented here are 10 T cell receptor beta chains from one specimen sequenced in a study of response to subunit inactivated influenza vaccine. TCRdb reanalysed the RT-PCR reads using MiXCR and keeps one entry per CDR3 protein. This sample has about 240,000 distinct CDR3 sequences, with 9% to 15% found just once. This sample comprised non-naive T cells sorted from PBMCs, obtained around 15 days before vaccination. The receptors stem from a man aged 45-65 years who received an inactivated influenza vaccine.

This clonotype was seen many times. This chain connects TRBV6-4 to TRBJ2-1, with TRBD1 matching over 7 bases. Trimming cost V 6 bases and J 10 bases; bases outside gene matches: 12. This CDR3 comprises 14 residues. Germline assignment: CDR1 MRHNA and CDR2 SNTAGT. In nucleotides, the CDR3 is TGTGCCAGCAGCCTAGACACAGGGGTGGACGAGCAGTTCTTC. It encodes CASSLDTGVDEQFF.

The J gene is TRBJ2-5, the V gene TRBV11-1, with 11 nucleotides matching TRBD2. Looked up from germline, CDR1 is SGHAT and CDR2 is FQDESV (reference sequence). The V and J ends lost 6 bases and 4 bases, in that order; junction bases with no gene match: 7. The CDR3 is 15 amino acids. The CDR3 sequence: CASRLAGGVGETQYF. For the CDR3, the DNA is TGTGCCAGCAGGCTAGCGGGGGGCGTTGGAGAGACCCAGTACTTC. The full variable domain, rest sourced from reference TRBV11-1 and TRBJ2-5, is EAEVAQSPRYKITEKSQAVAFWCDPISGHATLYWYRQILGQGPELLVQFQDESVVDDSQLPKDRFSAERLKGVDSTLKIQPAELGDSAMYLCASRLAGGVGETQYFGPGTRLLVL.

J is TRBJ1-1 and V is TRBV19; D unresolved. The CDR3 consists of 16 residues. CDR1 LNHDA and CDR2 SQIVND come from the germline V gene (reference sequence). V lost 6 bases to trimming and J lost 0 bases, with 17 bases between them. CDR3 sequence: CASSPITSLMNTEAFF. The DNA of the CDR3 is TGTGCCAGTAGCCCCATAACCAGCCTTATGAACACTGAAGCTTTCTTT.

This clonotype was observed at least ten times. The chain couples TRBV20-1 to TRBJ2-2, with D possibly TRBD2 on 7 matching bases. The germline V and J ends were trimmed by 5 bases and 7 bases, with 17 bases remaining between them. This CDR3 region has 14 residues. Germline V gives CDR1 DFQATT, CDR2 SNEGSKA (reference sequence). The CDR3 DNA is TGCAGTGCTCCTATGGGGGGGGCTGGCGGGGAGCTGTTTTTT. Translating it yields CSAPMGGAGGELFF.

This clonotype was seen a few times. CDR3 sequence (DNA): TGTGCCAGCAGTGTCTCAGGAGCCAAAAACATTCAGTACTTC. As protein: CASSVSGAKNIQYF. V usage is TRBV2 and J usage is TRBJ2-4; no clear D. Per the germline V gene, CDR1 is SNHLY and CDR2 is FYNNEI. The CDR3 loop spans 14 amino acids. V was clipped by 4 bases and J by 0 bases, with 7 bases between them. Full variable domain (outside the CDR3, taken from reference TRBV2 and TRBJ2-4): EPEVTQTPSHQVTQMGQEVILRCVPISNHLYFYWYRQILGQKVEFLVSFYNNEISEKSEIFDDQFSVERPDGSNFTLKIRSTKLEDSAMYFCASSVSGAKNIQYFGAGTRLSVL.

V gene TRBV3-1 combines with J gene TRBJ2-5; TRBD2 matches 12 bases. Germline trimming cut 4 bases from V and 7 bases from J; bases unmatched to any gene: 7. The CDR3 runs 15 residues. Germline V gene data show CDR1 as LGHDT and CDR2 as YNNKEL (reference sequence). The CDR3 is CASSLGLAGTMTQYF. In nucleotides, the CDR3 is TGTGCCAGCAGCCTGGGACTAGCGGGTACTATGACCCAGTACTTC.

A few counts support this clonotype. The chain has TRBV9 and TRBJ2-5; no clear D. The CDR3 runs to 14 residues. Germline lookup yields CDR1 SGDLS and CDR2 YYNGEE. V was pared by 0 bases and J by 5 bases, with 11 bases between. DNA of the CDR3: TGTGCCAGCAGCGTAGGGGTTAGCCGGGAGACCCAGTACTTC. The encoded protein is CASSVGVSRETQYF.

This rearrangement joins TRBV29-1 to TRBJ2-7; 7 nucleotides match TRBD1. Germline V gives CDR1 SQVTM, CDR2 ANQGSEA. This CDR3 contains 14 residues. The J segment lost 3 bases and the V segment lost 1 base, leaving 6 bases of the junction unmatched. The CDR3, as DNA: TGCAGCGTTGAAGGGGGACAGTTAGGCTACGAGCAGTACTTC. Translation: CSVEGGQLGYEQYF.

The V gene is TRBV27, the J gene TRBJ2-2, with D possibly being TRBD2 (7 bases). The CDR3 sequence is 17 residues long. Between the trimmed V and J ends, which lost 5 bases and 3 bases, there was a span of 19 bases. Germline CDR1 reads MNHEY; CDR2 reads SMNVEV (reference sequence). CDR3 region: CASSPRWGGVHTGELFF. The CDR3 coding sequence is TGTGCCAGCAGTCCCCGATGGGGGGGCGTTCACACCGGGGAGCTGTTTTTT.

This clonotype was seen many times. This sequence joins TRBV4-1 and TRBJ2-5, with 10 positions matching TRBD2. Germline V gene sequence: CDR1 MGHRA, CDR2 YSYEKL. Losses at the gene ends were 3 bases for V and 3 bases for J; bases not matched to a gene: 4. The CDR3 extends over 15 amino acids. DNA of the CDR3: TGCGCCAGCAGCCAGACCGGGACTAGCGAAGAGACCCAGTACTTC. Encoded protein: CASSQTGTSEETQYF.